This note documents a single TCR beta chain sequence. Participant-given clinical history determined each cohort assignment. The entry originates in a study of blood T cell repertoires in COVID-19. Study background: PBMCs, B-cell-depleted T cells, or T cells provided the cDNA or gDNA that made up the material.

The CDR3 extends over 15 amino acids. The V gene's germline CDR1 is GTSNPN and CDR2 SVGIG (reference sequence). V lost 3 bases to trimming and J lost 7 bases, with 22 bases between them. Generated by immunoSEQ multiplex PCR, the TCRdb table keeps only in-frame clones and is missing some. This table has about 200,000 clones, 80% to 90% appearing once. The sample was PBMCs or T cells enriched from blood (not recorded which). The receptor's source is a woman in her thirties or forties with acute COVID-19. This rearrangement joins TRBV30 to TRBJ2-7; the D gene is possibly TRBD2 (6 bases). The CDR3 nucleotides are TGTGCCTGGAGGGGAAGACTAGGCGGCGGAGGGGAGCAGTACTTC. This translates into CAWRGRLGGGGEQYF.